Shown below are 6 T cell receptor beta chains from a single sample sequenced in a study of shared clonotypes between healthy human individuals. The method was immunoSEQ multiplex PCR; TCRdb's version includes in-frame clones alone and lacks a portion of them. The sample shows 2,500,000 or so clones, roughly 90% of them seen only once. Sequencing input: naive CD4+ T cells from PBMCs. Stated subset: CD45RA+ positively selected. The receptors derive from a man between 18 and 35 years old in good health. Some clones in this sample may be carry-over from other donors' samples.

The chain employs TRBV5-8 and TRBJ2-1; a weak D match, TRBD1 (6 bases). V lost 4 bases and J 8 bases, leaving 16 bases between the germline ends. Germline CDR1 SGHTS, CDR2 YDEGEE. The CDR3 is 14 amino acids. CDR3: CASSTGQGIDEQFF. The CDR3 nucleotides are TGTGCCAGCAGCACTGGGCAGGGGATAGATGAGCAGTTCTTC.

This chain links TRBV5-1 with TRBJ2-2; the match to TRBD2 covers 9 bases. Trimming cost V 4 bases and J 2 bases; bases outside gene matches: 6. CDR1 SGHRS and CDR2 YFSETQ come from the germline V gene. The CDR3 has 16 amino acids. In DNA form, the CDR3 reads TGCGCCAGCAGCCCCCAAGCGGGAGGTAACACCGGGGAGCTGTTTTTT. Amino acid sequence: CASSPQAGGNTGELFF. The full variable domain, its missing parts supplied by reference TRBV5-1 and TRBJ2-2, is KAGVTQTPRYLIKTRGQQVTLSCSPISGHRSVSWYQQTPGQGLQFLFEYFSETQRNKGNFPGRFSGRQFSNSRSEMNVSTLELGDSALYLCASSPQAGGNTGELFFGEGSRLTVL.

The chain carries TRBV30 and TRBJ2-7; D might be TRBD2 (7 bases). The germline CDR1 and CDR2 sequences are GTSNPN and SVGIG (reference sequence). V lost 2 bases and J lost 3, with 14 bases in between. The CDR3 runs to 14 residues. CDR3 region: CAWSKGGAGYEQYF. The CDR3 coding sequence is TGTGCCTGGAGTAAGGGGGGGGCCGGCTACGAGCAGTACTTC.

The J gene is TRBJ1-6, the V gene TRBV6-7, with TRBD1 as a possible D gene (5 bases). TRBV6-7 is noted as an ORF with a role that remains uncertain. The CDR3 totals 16 residues. The V gene lost 5 bases and the J gene lost 2 bases, with 13 bases spanning the gap. The DNA of the CDR3 is TGTGCCAGCAGTGCACAGGAAAAACCCTATAATTCACCCCTCCACTTT. This codes for CASSAQEKPYNSPLHF.

The chain is built from TRBV5-1 and TRBJ2-2, with TRBD1 as a possible D gene (5 bases). Trimming took 0 bases from V and 2 from J, leaving 11 bases between them. CDR3 length: 16 amino acids. Germline CDR1 SGHRS, CDR2 YFSETQ. The DNA of the CDR3 is TGCGCCAGCAGCTTGGGTATACAGGCCAACACCGGGGAGCTGTTTTTT. Its translation is CASSLGIQANTGELFF.

The rearrangement joins TRBV27 to TRBJ2-2; D is unclear. This CDR3 region has 15 residues. Per germline, CDR1 MNHEY and CDR2 SMNVEV (reference sequence). Deletions cut 2 bases from V and 7 bases from J, with 14 bases between. DNA of the CDR3: TGTGCCAGCAGTTTAATACGTGGGAAAGGCGGGGAGCTGTTTTTT. This encodes CASSLIRGKGGELFF.